What follows are 6 T cell receptor beta chains derived from one specimen sequenced in a study of cytomegalovirus exposure and HLA in healthy donors (TCRdb year 2017). The method was the immunoSEQ multiplex PCR assay. A mixture of 60 forward primers for TCR Vbeta segments and 13 reverse primers for TCR Jbeta segments was used in the multiplex PCR. TCRdb's version of the immuneACCESS table is confined to in-frame rearrangements and falls short of the full clone set. An unresolved V gene accounts for under half of the shortfall where checked; the remainder is of unknown origin. The sample data list over 100,000 clones, and about 79% of these were observed just once. The ten largest clonotypes hold approximately 3% of the sample. The sample was PBMCs. These receptors originate from a woman between 18 and 29 years old in good health and CMV-seropositive.

Only a few counts were recorded for this clone. Other DNA sequences within the sample encode an identical CDR3. The rearrangement joins TRBV6-5 to TRBJ1-2; TRBD1 aligns across 10 bases. This CDR3 spans 16 amino acids. With 2 bases clipped from V and 4 bases from J, the junction kept 7 bases outside the gene matches. Germline V gene sequence: CDR1 MNHEY, CDR2 SVGAGI. As DNA, the CDR3 is TGTGCCAGCAGTTACGTGAGGACAGGGGGGAGCTATGGCTACACCTTC. It translates to CASSYVRTGGSYGYTF.

Details on this clone: This CDR3 is also generated by other DNA sequences in the sample. The chain links TRBV5-4 to TRBJ2-7; possible D gene TRBD1, 5 bases. From germline, CDR1 is SGHNT and CDR2 YYREEE (reference sequence). The CDR3 runs to 13 residues. V was clipped by 4 bases and J by 3 bases, with 11 bases between them. The CDR3, as DNA: TGTGCCAGCAGCCCCCGTGACAGCTACGAGCAGTACTTC. Protein sequence: CASSPRDSYEQYF.

This chain links TRBV25-1 with TRBJ2-3; TRBD2 matches 9 bases. The CDR3 sequence is 14 residues long. Germline assignment: CDR1 MGHDK and CDR2 SYGVNS. V lost 4 bases and J lost 2; bases outside the gene matches: 1. CDR3 region: CASSGGGDTDTQYF. CDR3 in DNA: TGTGCCAGCAGTGGCGGGGGGGACACAGATACGCAGTATTTT.

V gene TRBV6-5 combines with J gene TRBJ1-1; TRBD1 matches 7 bases. V lost 4 bases and J lost 5; bases outside the gene matches: 10. This CDR3 is 15 amino acids long. CDR1 and CDR2 from the germline V gene are MNHEY and SVGAGI. CDR3 nucleotide sequence: TGTGCCAGCAGTTTCGGCAGGGGGATTGCTACTGAAGCTTTCTTT. Its protein is CASSFGRGIATEAFF.

V gene TRBV29-1 combines with J gene TRBJ1-1, with 10 bases identical to TRBD1. V lost 1 base, J lost 11 bases, and 10 bases stayed unmatched. The germline gives CDR1 SQVTM, CDR2 ANQGSEA. The CDR3 spans 14 residues. The CDR3: CSVEVGTGEDGAFF. DNA for the CDR3: TGCAGCGTTGAAGTCGGGACAGGGGAGGATGGGGCTTTCTTT.

The rearrangement joins TRBV28 to TRBJ2-1; TRBD2 matches 7 bases. Trimming removed 2 bases from V and 2 bases from J; junction bases left unmatched: 0. Germline values: CDR1 MDHEN, CDR2 SYDVKM. This CDR3 is 14 amino acids long. The CDR3 nucleotides read TGTGCCAGCAGTTTAAGCGGGACCTACAATGAGCAGTTCTTC. Protein product: CASSLSGTYNEQFF.